Sequencing of this TCR beta chain was carried out in a study of OX40 agonist ivuxolimab in advanced cancers. V dropped 2 bases and J dropped 5 bases, with 6 bases sitting between them. The CDR3 spans 12 residues. The germline CDR1 and CDR2 sequences are MNHEY and SMNVEV (reference sequence). The data were produced by immunoSEQ multiplex PCR, yet TCRdb's version contains in-frame clones alone and is incomplete. The sample yields 60,000 to 70,000 clones, under 85% seen once. The input for sequencing was CD4+ or CD8+ T cells sorted from blood, taken in a trial of the OX40 agonist ivuxolimab. The source is an adult with an advanced solid tumor such as melanoma, head and neck, liver or kidney cancer. The rearrangement uses TRBV27 and TRBJ2-5; D remains unclear. CDR3 DNA sequence: TGTGCCAGCAGTTTACGTGGGGAGACCCAGTACTTC. It encodes CASSLRGETQYF.